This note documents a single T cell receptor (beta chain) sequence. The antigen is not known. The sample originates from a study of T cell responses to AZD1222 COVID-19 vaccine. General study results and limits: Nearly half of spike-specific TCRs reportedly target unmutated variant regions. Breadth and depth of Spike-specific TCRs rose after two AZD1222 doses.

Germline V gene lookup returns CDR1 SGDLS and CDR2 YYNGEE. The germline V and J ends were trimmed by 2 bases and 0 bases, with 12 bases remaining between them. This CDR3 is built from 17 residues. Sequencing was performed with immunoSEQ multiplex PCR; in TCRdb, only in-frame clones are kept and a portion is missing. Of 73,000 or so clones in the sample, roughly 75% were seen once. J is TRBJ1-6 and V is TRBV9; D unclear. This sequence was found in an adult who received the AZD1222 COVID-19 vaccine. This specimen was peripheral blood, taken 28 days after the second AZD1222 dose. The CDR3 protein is CASSVDLVSSYNSPLHF. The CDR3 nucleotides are TGTGCCAGCAGCGTTGACCTGGTTAGCTCCTATAATTCACCCCTCCACTTT.